The entry that follows covers one T cell receptor (beta chain) sequence. The antigen remains unidentified. The data originate from a study of PD-L1 blockade in urothelial cancer. Study-wide background: Patients previously received 0 to 3 chemotherapy regimens. Researchers found blood samples held a median of approximately 150,000 T cells. Blood was evaluated 3 weeks (second dose) and 6 weeks after therapy began.

Study-wide findings and caveats: Pretreatment blood TCR clonality under the median forecast improved survival.

The repertoire was sequenced with immunoSEQ multiplex PCR; TCRdb's copy has only in-frame clones and lacks some. Of under 95,000 clones in the sample, roughly 84% were seen once. CDR3 length equals 16 residues. Per the germline V gene, CDR1 is SGHTA and CDR2 is FQGNSA. Trimming cost V 3 bases and J 5 bases; bases outside gene matches: 2. Time point of the sample: pretreatment peripheral blood. The TCR comes from a man aged 55 to 70 with urothelial cancer. The specimen comprised PBMCs, sampled around atezolizumab (anti-PD-L1) treatment. The chain recombines TRBV7-2 with TRBJ2-4; 15 bases line up with TRBD2. The CDR3 DNA reads as TGTGCCAGCAGCTTCGGACTAGCGGGAGGGGAAAACATTCAGTACTTC. It yields the protein CASSFGLAGGENIQYF.